The entry that follows covers one TCR beta chain sequence. Antigen: not known. A multiplex PCR was run with 60 Vbeta primers and 13 Jbeta primers. Method: immunoSEQ multiplex PCR; TCRdb's copy keeps in-frame clones and lacks some. The sample has tens of thousands of clones; about 78% are singletons. Germline V CDR1 and CDR2: LNHNV, YYDKDF (reference sequence). The CDR3 consists of 14 residues. Deletions cut 0 bases from V and 1 base from J, with 6 bases between. This entry belongs to a study of cytomegalovirus exposure and HLA in healthy donors. Study results and limitations: In vitro assays verified that three CMV-associated chains recognized CMV antigens specifically.

The TCR comes from a woman aged 25-40 years in good health and CMV-seronegative. The genes are TRBV15 and TRBJ1-2, with D uncertain. Sample: PBMCs. The CDR3 DNA reads as TGTGCCACCAGCAGAGATCCCGTTAACTATGGCTACACCTTC. Amino acids: CATSRDPVNYGYTF. The full variable domain, with the rest looked up from reference TRBV15 and TRBJ1-2, is DAMVIQNPRYQVTQFGKPVTLSCSQTLNHNVMYWYQQKSSQAPKLLFHYYDKDFNNEADTPDNFQSRRPNTSFCFLDIRSPGLGDTAMYLCATSRDPVNYGYTFGSGTRLTVV.